The 31 T cell receptor beta chains given below trace back to one sample, sequenced in a study of T cell responses to AZD1222 COVID-19 vaccine. Profiling relied on immunoSEQ multiplex PCR, and the TCRdb table lists in-frame clones only, not all of them. The top ten clones hold 3% of a sample with 86,000 or so clones, roughly nine tenths of them seen once. The sequencing here drew on peripheral blood, taken on day 0 of AZD1222 vaccination. Receptors originate from an adult in good health.

The V call is TRBV6-5, the J call TRBJ1-1; D is ambiguous. The CDR3 sequence is 13 residues long. Trimming removed 4 bases at V and 4 bases at J, with 10 bases between. CDR1 and CDR2 (germline): MNHEY, SVGAGI. The CDR3 sequence is CASSSSGVTEAFF. The CDR3 coding sequence is TGTGCCAGCAGTTCCTCAGGAGTCACTGAAGCTTTCTTT.

The chain couples TRBV9 to TRBJ1-3; 9 bases line up with TRBD1. The CDR3 runs to 19 residues. Losses at the gene ends were 2 bases for V and 1 base for J; bases not matched to a gene: 13. CDR1 and CDR2 (germline): SGDLS, YYNGEE. CDR3 amino acids: CASSVNRDRVGRSGNTIYF. DNA for the CDR3: TGTGCCAGCAGCGTTAACCGGGACAGGGTTGGACGTTCTGGAAACACCATATATTTT.

This chain joins TRBV11-2 and TRBJ2-7; 9 nucleotides agree with TRBD1. The V gene end was trimmed by 4 bases and the J gene end by 3 bases; junction bases not matched to a gene: 10. The CDR3 consists of 16 residues. Germline CDR1 and CDR2: SGHAT and FQNNGV. The CDR3 spells CASSSPLQGAIYEQYF. Written as DNA, the CDR3 is TGTGCCAGCAGCTCGCCTTTACAGGGGGCTATCTACGAGCAGTACTTC.

The V gene is TRBV6-5, the J gene TRBJ1-5, with D possibly matching TRBD1 (5 bases). Germline-derived CDR1 and CDR2 are MNHEY and SVGAGI. The V end was cut by 8 bases, the J end by 0 bases, with 8 bases between. CDR3 length: 13 amino acids. CDR3 region: CASRGHSNQPQHF. The DNA of the CDR3 is TGTGCCAGCCGAGGACATAGCAATCAGCCCCAGCATTTT.

V gene TRBV7-3 combines with J gene TRBJ1-1; 7 bases align to TRBD1. Unmatched junction bases numbered 6, after V lost 5 bases and J lost 0 bases. Germline assignment: CDR1 SGHTA and CDR2 FQGTGA. The CDR3 has 15 amino acids. The CDR3 reads CASSPQGQLNTEAFF. The CDR3 DNA follows: TGTGCCAGCAGCCCTCAGGGACAGCTGAACACTGAAGCTTTCTTT.

The chain links TRBV5-6 to TRBJ2-1; D not resolved. The CDR3 length is 15 residues. V lost 2 bases, J lost 8 bases, and 17 bases lay in between. Germline V CDR1 and CDR2: SGHDT, YYEEEE. In DNA, the CDR3 is TGTGCCAGCAGCTTAGTACAGCCCAGTGAGGATGAGCAGTTCTTC. It yields the protein CASSLVQPSEDEQFF.

This chain links TRBV3-1 (or the pseudogene TRBV3-2) with TRBJ1-4; D uncertain. Germline CDR1 and CDR2: LGHDT and YNNKEL (reference sequence). Trimming pared 5 bases from V and 5 bases from J, leaving 12 bases between. The CDR3 runs to 14 residues. The CDR3 nucleotides are TGTGCCAGCAGCGCGACGGTTACAAATGAAAAACTGTTTTTT. This encodes CASSATVTNEKLFF.

The chain uses TRBV19 and TRBJ1-2, with D hard to call. CDR3 length: 14 residues. V shed 3 bases and J shed 0 bases, with 8 bases lying between them. Germline V gives CDR1 LNHDA, CDR2 SQIVND (reference sequence). This chain's CDR3 is CASSMYGPNYGYTF. The CDR3 DNA reads TGTGCCAGTAGTATGTACGGTCCTAACTATGGCTACACCTTC.

V and J are TRBV19 and TRBJ1-3; a possible D gene is TRBD1 (6 bases). V gave up 3 bases and J gave up 0 bases, with 9 bases separating them. The CDR3 contains 15 residues. Germline V gene data show CDR1 as LNHDA and CDR2 as SQIVND (reference sequence). CDR3 sequence reads: CASSIDRYSGNTIYF. The CDR3 nucleotides read TGTGCCAGTAGTATTGACAGGTACTCTGGAAACACCATATATTTT.

The rearrangement uses TRBV6-5 and TRBJ1-2; 7 bases agree with TRBD1. This CDR3 contains 13 residues. The V gene's germline CDR1 is MNHEY and CDR2 SVGAGI. Unmatched junction bases numbered 9, after V lost 6 bases and J lost 8 bases. The CDR3 region has the DNA TGTGCCAGCAGCCGGGACAGAGTCGGCGGCTACACCTTC. Translated, it gives CASSRDRVGGYTF.

The V and J genes are TRBV5-6 and TRBJ2-7; TRBD1 matches at 7 bases. The germline V gene encodes CDR1 SGHDT and CDR2 YYEEEE. After removal of 0 bases from V and 1 base from J, the junction contained 7 bases not matched to a gene. The CDR3 has 16 amino acids. The DNA of the CDR3 is TGTGCCAGCAGCTTGGCTCTGGGACAGTCATCCTACGAGCAGTACTTC. This translates into CASSLALGQSSYEQYF.

The J gene is TRBJ2-1, the V gene TRBV19; D call uncertain. Deletions cut 3 bases from V and 7 bases from J, with 10 bases between. The V gene's germline CDR1 is LNHDA and CDR2 SQIVND (reference sequence). CDR3 length: 13 residues. The CDR3 DNA is TGTGCCAGTAGTATTTGGCAGTTTAATGAGCAGTTCTTC. This codes for CASSIWQFNEQFF.

The genes are TRBV6-5 and TRBJ2-1, with 8 nucleotides matching TRBD1. The germline V gene has CDR1 MNHEY and CDR2 SVGAGI. The V and J ends lost 6 bases and 6 bases, in that order; junction bases with no gene match: 7. The CDR3 covers 14 residues. The CDR3 region is CASSGGQGRNEQFF. The CDR3 DNA sequence: TGTGCCAGCAGCGGAGGACAGGGACGCAATGAGCAGTTCTTC.

A few counts support this clone. V usage is TRBV19 and J usage is TRBJ2-7; no definite D call. Deletions cut 3 bases from V and 0 bases from J, with 9 bases between. The CDR3 extends over 14 amino acids. Germline V gene sequence: CDR1 LNHDA, CDR2 SQIVND (reference sequence). CDR3 sequence: CASSMGLFSYEQYF. The DNA for the CDR3 is TGTGCCAGTAGTATGGGTTTGTTCTCCTACGAGCAGTACTTC. Based on the CDR3 plus reference TRBV19 and TRBJ2-7, the full variable domain is DGGITQSPKYLFRKEGQNVTLSCEQNLNHDAMYWYRQDPGQGLRLIYYSQIVNDFQKGDIAEGYSVSREKKESFPLTVTSAQKNPTAFYLCASSMGLFSYEQYFGPGTRLTVT.

The DNA of the CDR3 is TGCGCCAGCAGAGCAACCGGGACAGGGGGCAATAATTCACCCCTCCACTTT. Translated, it gives CASRATGTGGNNSPLHF. The chain employs TRBV5-1 and TRBJ1-6; 12 bases agree with TRBD1. Per the germline V gene, CDR1 is SGHRS and CDR2 is YFSETQ. This CDR3 comprises 17 residues. The V gene end was trimmed by 5 bases and the J gene end by 5 bases; junction bases not matched to a gene: 8.

V and J are TRBV19 and TRBJ2-1; D not resolved. This CDR3 region has 11 residues. V lost 7 bases and J lost 5, with 6 bases in between. CDR1 and CDR2 (germline): LNHDA, SQIVND (reference sequence). The CDR3 coding sequence is TGTGCCAGTATGGGAAACAATGAGCAGTTCTTC. Residues: CASMGNNEQFF.

The chain uses TRBV5-4 and TRBJ2-3; D not certain. V lost 0 bases and J lost 5, with 7 bases in between. The V gene's germline CDR1 is SGHNT and CDR2 YYREEE (reference sequence). The CDR3 totals 13 residues. CDR3 in DNA: TGTGCCAGCAGCTTGGAAAGCCGAGATACGCAGTATTTT. Its translation: CASSLESRDTQYF.

This rearrangement joins TRBV28 to TRBJ2-7, with TRBD2 as a possible D gene (6 bases). CDR1 and CDR2 (germline): MDHEN, SYDVKM. The V end lost 3 bases, the J end lost 6 bases, and 12 bases lay between the germline ends. This CDR3 contains 13 residues. CDR3 sequence reads: CASSFGGGFEQYF. The CDR3 DNA reads as TGTGCCAGCAGTTTTGGTGGAGGGTTCGAGCAGTACTTC.

CDR3 in amino acids: CAMLKNRVSNQPQHF. The CDR3 DNA follows: TGTGCCATGTTAAAAAACAGGGTTAGCAATCAGCCCCAGCATTTT. The rearrangement joins TRBV21-1 to TRBJ1-5; TRBD1 reflects the table's D call only, with no check against the DNA. TRBV21-1 is designated a pseudogene. The CDR3 totals 15 residues.

This clone was seen a handful of times. The CDR3 coding sequence is TGTGCCAGCAGTGAGGAACAGATCAATCAGCCCCAGCATTTT. It translates to CASSEEQINQPQHF. The V and J genes are TRBV2 and TRBJ1-5; D not resolved. Looked up from germline, CDR1 is SNHLY and CDR2 is FYNNEI. With 3 bases removed from V and 3 bases from J, the gap between germline ends came to 9 bases. There are 14 residues in the CDR3.

V and J are TRBV7-6 and TRBJ2-7; D may be TRBD2 (5 bases). Germline CDR1 SGHVS, CDR2 FNYEAQ. The CDR3 runs to 15 residues. The V end lost 1 base, the J end lost 6 bases, and 16 bases lay between the germline ends. The CDR3 DNA reads as TGTGCCAGCAGCTTAGTGGCTAGCCTACTGCGCGAGCAGTACTTC. Its protein is CASSLVASLLREQYF.

The genes are TRBV28 and TRBJ1-3; D remains ambiguous. The CDR3 sequence is 16 residues long. V lost 6 bases and J lost 0, with 15 bases in between. Germline V CDR1 and CDR2: MDHEN, SYDVKM. DNA of the CDR3: TGTGCCAGCAGGGGGAGCCCAGCGAGCTCTGGAAACACCATATATTTT. Amino acids: CASRGSPASSGNTIYF.

The V call is TRBV7-2, the J call TRBJ2-2; D gene ambiguous. CDR1 and CDR2 (germline): SGHTA, FQGNSA. This CDR3 has 17 amino acids. V was cut by 5 bases and J by 3 bases, with 19 bases left in between. CDR3 sequence: CASSPVRRSEDTGELFF. Here the CDR3 DNA reads TGTGCCAGCAGCCCGGTGAGGCGGTCCGAGGACACCGGGGAGCTGTTTTTT.

This clone was counted once. This chain joins TRBV28 and TRBJ2-6; D not resolved. Germline V gene sequence: CDR1 MDHEN, CDR2 SYDVKM. V was shortened by 10 bases and J by 2 bases, with 15 bases between the two germline ends. The CDR3 is 15 residues long. CDR3 loop: CATGGFAPGANVLTF. The CDR3 coding sequence is TGTGCCACGGGTGGCTTTGCTCCTGGGGCCAACGTCCTGACTTTC.

The chain uses TRBV18 and TRBJ2-7; 10 bases map to TRBD1. The CDR3 has 16 residues. The germline V gene has CDR1 KGHSH and CDR2 LQKENI. V dropped 4 bases and J dropped 0; count of bases not matched to a gene: 6. CDR3 coding DNA: TGTGCCAGCTCACTCACCGGGACAGGGGCCTCCTACGAGCAGTACTTC. It yields the protein CASSLTGTGASYEQYF.

This chain uses TRBV30 with TRBJ2-7; D is unresolved. This CDR3 is 11 amino acids long. Trimming took off 2 bases at V and 6 bases at J, with 8 bases between the two ends. The V gene's germline CDR1 is GTSNPN and CDR2 SVGIG (reference sequence). The CDR3 coding sequence is TGTGCCTGGAGTAAAAGGAGCGAGCAGTACTTC. Protein sequence: CAWSKRSEQYF.

The J gene is TRBJ2-1, the V gene TRBV6-6, with TRBD2 identical over 9 bases. Germline assignment: CDR1 MNHNY and CDR2 SVGAGI (reference sequence). CDR3 length: 15 residues. The J segment lost 2 bases and the V segment lost 6 bases, leaving 5 bases of the junction unmatched. DNA for the CDR3: TGTGCCAGCAGGGGAGGCGGGAGGGCCTACAATGAGCAGTTCTTC. It encodes CASRGGGRAYNEQFF.

J is TRBJ2-7 and V is TRBV20-1; 8 positions match TRBD2. CDR1 and CDR2 (germline): DFQATT, SNEGSKA (reference sequence). The length of the CDR3 is 17 residues. The trim removed 3 bases at V and 5 bases at J, leaving 18 bases unmatched. The CDR3 nucleotides are TGCAGTGCTAGTCGAAACGCGGGGGGTCCAGAGCTGCACGAGCAGTACTTC. Translating it yields CSASRNAGGPELHEQYF.

The CDR3 nucleotides read TGTGCCAGCAGCGCCCGACAGGGAGGGGGCACAGATACGCAGTATTTT. It yields the protein CASSARQGGGTDTQYF. V gene TRBV9 combines with J gene TRBJ2-3, with D perhaps given as TRBD1 or TRBD2 (7 bases each). V was pared by 3 bases and J by 1 base, with 15 bases between. This CDR3 has 16 amino acids. Germline loops: CDR1 SGDLS, CDR2 YYNGEE.

V usage is TRBV6-1 and J usage is TRBJ1-5; the D gene is possibly TRBD1 (5 bases). V lost 1 base and J 3 bases, leaving 13 bases between the germline ends. Germline-derived CDR1 and CDR2 are MNHNS and SASEGT. The CDR3 extends over 16 amino acids. The CDR3 loop reads CASSEDAGWNNQPQHF. CDR3 sequence (DNA): TGTGCCAGCAGTGAAGATGCAGGGTGGAACAATCAGCCCCAGCATTTT.

The CDR3 here is CASLGPTGELFF. In DNA form, the CDR3 reads TGTGCCAGCTTGGGCCCCACCGGGGAGCTGTTTTTT. The chain uses TRBV2 and TRBJ2-2, with D hard to call. Germline V gene data show CDR1 as SNHLY and CDR2 as FYNNEI. V lost 8 bases, J lost 4 bases, and 8 bases lay in between. This CDR3 has 12 amino acids.